These T cell receptor beta chains were read from a single sample in a study of regulatory T cells in long-lasting Graves disease. TCRdb ran MiXCR on the multiplex PCR reads and lists one entry per CDR3 protein. The data contain under 700,000 distinct CDR3 sequences, more than 15% of them seen just once; the ten biggest clones take up about 25%. These data are also associated with another study on T cells in Graves' hyperthyroidism and ophthalmopathy.

Sequencing used peripheral blood mononuclear cells (PBMCs), obtained at new diagnosis, from a patient treated with antithyroid drugs. Receptors were obtained from a woman aged 35-65 years with Graves disease. Each CDR3 is given with its conserved first and last residue. D genes are given only for firm matches. Clone size is given for some rows only: seen once, a few or many times, or a class if the clone is expanded.

abundance	d_gene	j_gene	v_gene	CDR3nt	CDR3aa
many	NA	TRBJ1-1	TRBV3-1	TGTGCCAGCAGCCCCCAGCTCCTCTCGAACACTGAAGCTTTCTTT	CASSPQLLSNTEAFF
few	NA	TRBJ1-2	TRBV7-9	TGTGCCAGCAGCTTAGAGTCCGCTAACTATGGCTACACCTTC	CASSLESANYGYTF
NA	TRBD1	TRBJ2-2	TRBV7-9	TGTGCCAGCAGAACGACAGGGGTGAACACCGGGGAGCTGTTTTTT	CASRTTGVNTGELFF
many	NA	TRBJ1-2	TRBV7-9	TGTGCCAGCAGCCCCCCAACAACAGGGTACGGCTACACCTTC	CASSPPTTGYGYTF
many	NA	TRBJ1-2	TRBV11-2	TGTGCCAGCAGCTTATCAACAGCTAACTATGGCTACACCTTC	CASSLSTANYGYTF
few	NA	TRBJ2-2	TRBV3-1	TGTGCCAGCAGCCAAGGAGTGGGCTCCGGGGAGCTGTTTTTT	CASSQGVGSGELFF
many	TRBD1	TRBJ1-2	TRBV5-6	TGTGCCAGCAGCCTTTCCCCCACCGGGACAGTGATCTATGGCTACACCTTC	CASSLSPTGTVIYGYTF
few	NA	TRBJ2-7	TRBV18	TGTGCCAGCTCACCACCGCTTGACAGAGGCGAGCAGTACTTC	CASSPPLDRGEQYF
few	TRBD2	TRBJ2-1	TRBV6-1	TGTGCCAGCAGCGGACTAGCGGGGGATGACTTTAGCTCCTACAATGAGCAGTTCTTC	CASSGLAGDDFSSYNEQFF
many	NA	TRBJ2-1	TRBV2	TGTGCCAGCCCTAGAGGGGACTACAATGAGCAGTTCTTC	CASPRGDYNEQFF
few	TRBD2	TRBJ2-3	TRBV6-5	TGTGCCAGCAGTTACTCGACGGGAGGGGGCACAGATACGCAGTATTTT	CASSYSTGGGTDTQYF
NA	TRBD2	TRBJ2-3	TRBV12-3/TRBV12-4	TGTGCCAGCAGTTCGAATAGCGGGGTGAGCACAGATACGCAGTATTTT	CASSSNSGVSTDTQYF
few	NA	TRBJ1-1	TRBV19	TGTGCCAGTAGGCCGGGCCACGAGGAGTCTGAAGCTTTCTTT	CASRPGHEESEAFF
NA	TRBD2	TRBJ2-3	TRBV6-2/TRBV6-3	TGTGCCAGCACCGGGGGGGCCCCACCCGGAGATACGCAGTATTTT	CASTGGAPPGDTQYF
many	TRBD1	TRBJ1-1	TRBV27	TGTGCCAGCAGAGCGATGCCCGGGACAGGGGTTAACACTGAAGCTTTCTTT	CASRAMPGTGVNTEAFF
NA	TRBD1	TRBJ1-1	TRBV7-8	TGTGCCAGCGGCCCGGGACAGGGGGGAAGGTACACTGAAGCTTTCTTT	CASGPGQGGRYTEAFF
few	NA	TRBJ2-3	TRBV18	TGTGCCAGCTCAGCCAGACTAGGGAAGAGCACAGATACGCAGTATTTT	CASSARLGKSTDTQYF
NA	NA	TRBJ1-4	TRBV7-9	TGTGCCAGCAGCCCCGCATTAATGACGGGGAATGAAAAACTGTTTTTT	CASSPALMTGNEKLFF
many	NA	TRBJ2-5	TRBV24-1	TGTGCCACCAGTGACTCTCGACAAGAGACCCAGTACTTC	CATSDSRQETQYF
NA	NA	TRBJ2-3	TRBV24-1	TGTGCCACCAGTGTGGCGGGGAAACCAGATACGCAGTATTTT	CATSVAGKPDTQYF
NA	TRBD1	TRBJ1-6	TRBV10-2	TGCGCCAGCAGTGAGGCGGGGGCTGGGACAGGCGTTTCACCCCTCCACTTT	CASSEAGAGTGVSPLHF
many	NA	TRBJ1-2	TRBV19	TGTGCCAGTAGTATGTTGGCAGGGAAAAAGGCTAACTATGGCTACACCTTC	CASSMLAGKKANYGYTF
few	TRBD1	TRBJ1-2	TRBV18	TGTGCCAGCTCACCACGCGACAGGGGGTGGACGTATGGCTACACCTTC	CASSPRDRGWTYGYTF
NA	NA	TRBJ2-3	TRBV6-2/TRBV6-3	TGTGCCAGCAGCTCACGCGAGGGGTTCGATACGCAGTATTTT	CASSSREGFDTQYF
many	NA	TRBJ2-5	TRBV15	TGTGCCACCAGCAAATCGTACCAAGAGACCCAGTACTTC	CATSKSYQETQYF
few	NA	TRBJ2-7	TRBV20-1	TGCAGTGCTAGAGATCAGGGGACTGCACTCTACGAGCAGTACTTC	CSARDQGTALYEQYF
few	NA	TRBJ2-1	TRBV7-2	TGTGCCAGCAGCTCTCCCCCGGGACTCATCAATGAGCAGTTCTTC	CASSSPPGLINEQFF
many	TRBD1	TRBJ2-7	TRBV12-3/TRBV12-4	TGTGCCAGCAGACCCGGGACAGGGTCCTACGAGCAGTACTTC	CASRPGTGSYEQYF
many	NA	TRBJ1-5	TRBV10-3	TGTGCCGTTTCCCCAGGGGCTTCTCAGCCCCAGCATTTT	CAVSPGASQPQHF
NA	TRBD2	TRBJ2-5	TRBV19	TGTGCCAGTAGTATAGTGGCGGGAGTAACCGGGACCCAGTACTTC	CASSIVAGVTGTQYF
few	NA	TRBJ1-1	TRBV5-1	TGCGCCAGCAGCTTGGGTGCCGACTACACTGAAGCTTTCTTT	CASSLGADYTEAFF
NA	TRBD1	TRBJ1-3	TRBV6-2/TRBV6-3	TGTGCCAGCAGTTACTCAGGTTTGACAGGGGCTGGATACTCTGGAAACACCATATATTTT	CASSYSGLTGAGYSGNTIYF
many	TRBD2	TRBJ2-5	TRBV7-3	TGTGCCAGCAGCCAGCGGGGCGGGGAGACCCAGTACTTC	CASSQRGGETQYF
once	NA	TRBJ2-4	TRBV6-5	TGTGCCAGCAGTTGTACAGGAAACATTCAGTACTTC	CASSCTGNIQYF
NA	TRBD2	TRBJ2-3	TRBV25-1	TGTGCCAGTAAACCTAGCGGGGGGCCTGATACGCAGTATTTT	CASKPSGGPDTQYF
many	NA	TRBJ1-5	TRBV2	TGTGCCAGCGGGGACACCTATAGCAATCAGCCCCAGCATTTT	CASGDTYSNQPQHF
many	NA	TRBJ1-3	TRBV7-3	TGTGCCAGCAGCTTAAGTTCTGGCTCTGGAAACACCATATATTTT	CASSLSSGSGNTIYF
many	NA	TRBJ2-7	TRBV28	TGTGCCAGCCGGTCCGTAGATGGCTACGAGCAGTACTTC	CASRSVDGYEQYF
many	NA	TRBJ1-3	TRBV3-1	TGTGCCAGCAGCCTTCAACTGAGCTCTGGAAACACCATATATTTT	CASSLQLSSGNTIYF
NA	NA	TRBJ1-2	TRBV12-3/TRBV12-4	TGTGCCAGCAGTCCCCGTCACAGGGTGACCGGAGGAGGCTACACCTTC	CASSPRHRVTGGGYTF
many	NA	TRBJ1-1	TRBV28	TGTGCCAGCAGTTTTCCTGACGGACACACTGAAGCTTTCTTT	CASSFPDGHTEAFF
few	NA	TRBJ1-1	TRBV2	TGCGCCAGCAGCCAAGGTAGGGCTATGAACACTGAAGCTTTCTTT	CASSQGRAMNTEAFF
NA	NA	TRBJ1-1	TRBV4-1	TGCGCCAGCAGCCAAGGTTGGGACCGCGCTGAAGCTTTCTTT	CASSQGWDRAEAFF
NA	TRBD2	TRBJ2-3	TRBV9	TGTGCCAGCAGCGTAGCAGCGGGGGAAGGGGATACGCAGTATTTT	CASSVAAGEGDTQYF
NA	NA	TRBJ1-6	TRBV5-1	TGCGCCAGCAGCTTGGGGGGGAATGGTGATTCACCCCTCCACTTT	CASSLGGNGDSPLHF
NA	TRBD1	TRBJ2-1	TRBV20-1	TGCAGTGCTAGACACCGGGACAGGACTCACAATGAGCAGTTCTTC	CSARHRDRTHNEQFF
NA	TRBD1	TRBJ1-3	TRBV3-1	TGTGCCAGCAGCCCCCGGGACAGTTTCCCGGTGAGCACCATATATTTT	CASSPRDSFPVSTIYF
once	NA	TRBJ2-5	TRBV20-1	TGCAGTGCCCCCCTTACGGGGGAGGAGACCCAGTACTTC	CSAPLTGEETQYF
many	NA	TRBJ2-7	TRBV28	TGTGCCAGCAGCTTACAGGTCGGCTTAAAGCAGTACTTC	CASSLQVGLKQYF
many	TRBD1	TRBJ1-5	TRBV2	TGTGCCAGCAGTTCGGACAGGGAGGGCAATCAGCCCCAGCATTTT	CASSSDREGNQPQHF
NA	NA	TRBJ1-1	TRBV2	TGTGCCAGCAGCGAGAACAGGGACACTGAAGCTTTCTTT	CASSENRDTEAFF
NA	NA	TRBJ1-2	TRBV29-1	TGCAGCGCCCGGAATAGGGGGGACTATGGCTACACCTTC	CSARNRGDYGYTF
many	NA	TRBJ1-5	TRBV7-2	TGTGCCAGCAGCTTAGTATCTGAGAGGGGACAGCCCCAGCATTTT	CASSLVSERGQPQHF
many	NA	TRBJ2-3	TRBV5-5	TGTGCCAGCAGCTGGGAGACTATTGTCACAGATACGCAGTATTTT	CASSWETIVTDTQYF
NA	TRBD1	TRBJ2-3	TRBV27	TGTGCCAGCGCCGCGACAGGGGGCATTGATACGCAGTATTTT	CASAATGGIDTQYF
few	TRBD1	TRBJ1-3	TRBV11-2	TGTGCCAGCAGCGGGGACAGGACTCCTGGAAACACCATATATTTT	CASSGDRTPGNTIYF
many	NA	TRBJ1-5	TRBV2	TGTGCCAGCAGGGCAGGGGCGAGAGGCAATCAGCCCCAGCATTTT	CASRAGARGNQPQHF